The rows below give T cell receptor beta chains drawn from one sample of a study of T cells in Graves' hyperthyroidism and ophthalmopathy. TCRdb used MiXCR to reprocess the multiplex PCR reads, holding one entry per CDR3 protein. The sample carries about 300,000 distinct CDR3 sequences, roughly 20% recorded once. The specimen sequenced was blood. These receptors originate from a man aged 45-65 years with Graves' ophthalmopathy. CDR3s include the opening cysteine and the closing phenylalanine or tryptophan. A D gene is named only where the DNA matches it firmly. Clone size is not always given. Where it is, it says once, few, many or a class for expanded clones.

d_gene	v_gene	j_gene	abundance	CDR3aa	CDR3nt
TRBD2	TRBV5-6	TRBJ2-7	-	CASSEGLAGVYEQYF	TGTGCCAGCAGCGAGGGACTAGCGGGGGTCTACGAGCAGTACTTC
-	TRBV7-9	TRBJ2-5	many	CASSLLASAETQYF	TGTGCCAGCAGCCTACTAGCTAGCGCAGAGACCCAGTACTTC
-	TRBV5-8	TRBJ1-5	-	CASSLGGAGRGPQHF	TGTGCCAGCAGCTTGGGAGGGGCAGGCAGGGGGCCCCAGCATTTT
-	TRBV20-1	TRBJ2-7	few	CSANSGRPVEQYF	TGCAGTGCTAACTCGGGCCGACCGGTCGAGCAGTACTTC
-	TRBV11-3	TRBJ2-1	many	CASSPSSFGNEQFF	TGTGCCAGCAGCCCCAGTAGTTTTGGGAATGAGCAGTTCTTC
-	TRBV7-9	TRBJ2-3	many	CASSLAAQDTQYF	TGTGCCAGCAGCTTGGCCGCCCAAGATACGCAGTATTTT
TRBD2	TRBV20-1	TRBJ2-3	many	CSARVPTSGLDTQYF	TGCAGTGCTAGAGTTCCGACTAGCGGGCTAGATACGCAGTATTTT
-	TRBV30	TRBJ1-1	many	CAWSNKTNTEAFF	TGTGCCTGGAGCAACAAGACGAACACTGAAGCTTTCTTT
TRBD2	TRBV7-9	TRBJ2-5	many	CASSLAESSGRAPRTQYF	TGTGCCAGCAGCTTAGCCGAGAGTAGCGGGAGGGCCCCCCGGACCCAGTACTTC
-	TRBV6-1	TRBJ1-1	many	CASSGEGTNTEAFF	TGTGCCAGCTCCGGGGAGGGGACTAACACTGAAGCTTTCTTT
-	TRBV7-9	TRBJ2-2	many	CASSVANTGELFF	TGTGCCAGCAGCGTAGCGAACACCGGGGAGCTGTTTTTT
-	TRBV5-1	TRBJ2-7	-	CASSSGGWLPRVRSYEQYF	TGCGCCAGCAGCTCGGGGGGCTGGCTACCCAGGGTTCGCTCCTACGAGCAGTACTTC
TRBD2	TRBV4-2	TRBJ2-5	few	CASSHERAGTSGQGAQYF	TGTGCCAGCAGCCATGAGAGGGCCGGGACTAGCGGGCAGGGGGCCCAGTACTTC